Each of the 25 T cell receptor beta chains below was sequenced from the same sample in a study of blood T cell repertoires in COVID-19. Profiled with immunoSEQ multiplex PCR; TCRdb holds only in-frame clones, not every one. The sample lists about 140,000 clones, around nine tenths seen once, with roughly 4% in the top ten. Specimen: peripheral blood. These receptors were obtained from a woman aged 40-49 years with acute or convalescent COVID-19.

As DNA, the CDR3 is TGTGCCAGCAGCTTAAAACCGACTAGCGGCTCCTACGAGCAGTACTTC. Translation gives CASSLKPTSGSYEQYF. The V gene is TRBV7-3, the J gene TRBJ2-7; 9 positions match TRBD2. This CDR3 is built from 16 residues. The V gene end was trimmed by 1 base and the J gene end by 0 bases; junction bases not matched to a gene: 4. The germline V gene has CDR1 SGHTA and CDR2 FQGTGA.

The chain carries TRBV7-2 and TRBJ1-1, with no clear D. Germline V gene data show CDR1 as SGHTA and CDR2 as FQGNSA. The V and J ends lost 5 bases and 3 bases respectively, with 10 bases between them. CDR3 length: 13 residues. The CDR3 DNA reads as TGTGCCAGCAGCCCCCGCTCGGACACTGAAGCTTTCTTT. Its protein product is CASSPRSDTEAFF.

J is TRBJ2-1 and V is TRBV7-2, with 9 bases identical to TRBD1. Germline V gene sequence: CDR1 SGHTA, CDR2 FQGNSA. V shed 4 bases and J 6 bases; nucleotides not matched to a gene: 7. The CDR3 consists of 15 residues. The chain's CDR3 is CASSSGQGKINEQFF. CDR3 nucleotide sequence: TGTGCCAGCAGCTCGGGACAGGGTAAGATCAATGAGCAGTTCTTC.

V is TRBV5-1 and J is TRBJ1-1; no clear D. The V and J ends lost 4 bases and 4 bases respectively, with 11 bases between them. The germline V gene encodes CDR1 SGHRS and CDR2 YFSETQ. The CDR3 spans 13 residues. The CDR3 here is CASSPEPSTEAFF. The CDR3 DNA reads TGCGCCAGCAGCCCCGAGCCTAGCACTGAAGCTTTCTTT.

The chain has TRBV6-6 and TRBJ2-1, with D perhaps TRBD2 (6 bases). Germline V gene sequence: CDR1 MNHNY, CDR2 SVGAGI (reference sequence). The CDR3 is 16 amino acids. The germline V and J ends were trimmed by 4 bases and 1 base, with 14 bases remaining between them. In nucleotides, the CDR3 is TGTGCCAGCAGTTTCCGGGACTCCCGATCCTACAATGAGCAGTTCTTC. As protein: CASSFRDSRSYNEQFF.

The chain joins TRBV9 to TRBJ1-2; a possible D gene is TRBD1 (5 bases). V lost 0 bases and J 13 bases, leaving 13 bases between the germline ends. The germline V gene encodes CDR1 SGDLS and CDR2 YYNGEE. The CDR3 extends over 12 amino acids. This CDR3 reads CASSVGGRAITF. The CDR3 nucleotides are TGTGCCAGCAGCGTAGGCGGCAGGGCTATCACCTTC.

The CDR3 reads CASRSGLNTGELFF. CDR3 coding DNA: TGTGCCAGCAGGTCGGGATTAAACACCGGGGAGCTGTTTTTT. The gene calls are TRBV9 and TRBJ2-2; D perhaps matches TRBD2 (5 bases). In germline, CDR1 is SGDLS, CDR2 YYNGEE. The ends were cut back, 5 bases at V and 2 bases at J, with 10 bases in the middle. The CDR3 totals 14 residues.

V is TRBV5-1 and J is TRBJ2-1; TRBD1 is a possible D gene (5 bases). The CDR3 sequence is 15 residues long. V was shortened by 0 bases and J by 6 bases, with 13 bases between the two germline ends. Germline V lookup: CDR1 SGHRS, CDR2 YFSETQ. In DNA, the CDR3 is TGCGCCAGCAGCTTGGTGGTGAACAGGATCAATGAGCAGTTCTTC. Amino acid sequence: CASSLVVNRINEQFF. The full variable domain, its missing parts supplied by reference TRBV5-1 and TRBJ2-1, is KAGVTQTPRYLIKTRGQQVTLSCSPISGHRSVSWYQQTPGQGLQFLFEYFSETQRNKGNFPGRFSGRQFSNSRSEMNVSTLELGDSALYLCASSLVVNRINEQFFGPGTRLTVL.

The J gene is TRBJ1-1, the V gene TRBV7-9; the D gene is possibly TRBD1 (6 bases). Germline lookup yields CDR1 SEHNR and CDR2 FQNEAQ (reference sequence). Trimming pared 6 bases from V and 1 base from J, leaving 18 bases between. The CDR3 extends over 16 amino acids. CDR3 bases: TGTGCCAGCAGACCTAAGGGGGAGGGGAGGAACACTGAAGCTTTCTTT. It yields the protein CASRPKGEGRNTEAFF.

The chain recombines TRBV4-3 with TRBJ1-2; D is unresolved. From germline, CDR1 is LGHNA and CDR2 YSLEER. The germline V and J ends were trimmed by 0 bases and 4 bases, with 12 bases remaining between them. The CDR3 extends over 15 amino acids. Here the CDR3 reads CASSQDQEGSYGYTF. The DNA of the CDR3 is TGCGCCAGCAGCCAAGATCAGGAGGGAAGCTATGGCTACACCTTC.

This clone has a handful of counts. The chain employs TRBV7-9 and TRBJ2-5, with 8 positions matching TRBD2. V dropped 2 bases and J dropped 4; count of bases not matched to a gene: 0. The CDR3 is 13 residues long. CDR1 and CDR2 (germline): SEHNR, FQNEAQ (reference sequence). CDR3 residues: CASSLLAGETQYF. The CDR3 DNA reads TGTGCCAGCAGCTTACTAGCGGGAGAGACCCAGTACTTC.

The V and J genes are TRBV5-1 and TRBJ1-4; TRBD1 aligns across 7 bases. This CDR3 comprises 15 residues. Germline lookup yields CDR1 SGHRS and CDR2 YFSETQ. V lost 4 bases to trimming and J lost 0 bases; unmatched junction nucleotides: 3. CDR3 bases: TGCGCCAGCAGCACCCAGGGGGCAACTAATGAAAAACTGTTTTTT. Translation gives CASSTQGATNEKLFF.

The CDR3 region has the DNA TGCGCCAGCAGCTTGGCCTTGGGGCGGGACTCCTACAATGAGCAGTTCTTC. This sequence encodes CASSLALGRDSYNEQFF. V and J are TRBV5-1 and TRBJ2-1, with D maybe TRBD2 (6 bases). This CDR3 region has 17 residues. Germline CDR1 reads SGHRS; CDR2 reads YFSETQ. V shed 0 bases and J shed 0 bases, with 13 bases lying between them.

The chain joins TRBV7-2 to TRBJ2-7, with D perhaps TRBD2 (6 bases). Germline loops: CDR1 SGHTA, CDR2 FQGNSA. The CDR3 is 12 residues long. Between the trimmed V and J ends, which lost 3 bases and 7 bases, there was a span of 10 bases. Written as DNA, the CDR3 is TGTGCCAGCAGCTTCTTCGCGGGGGAGCAGTACTTC. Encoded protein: CASSFFAGEQYF.

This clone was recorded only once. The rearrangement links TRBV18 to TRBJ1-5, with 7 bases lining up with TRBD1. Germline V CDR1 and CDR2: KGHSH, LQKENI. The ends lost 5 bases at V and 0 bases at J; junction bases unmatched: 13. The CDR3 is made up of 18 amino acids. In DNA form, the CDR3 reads TGTGCCAGCTCATCTGGGACAGCAGGCGGCCTTAGCAATCAGCCCCAGCATTTT. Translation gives CASSSGTAGGLSNQPQHF.

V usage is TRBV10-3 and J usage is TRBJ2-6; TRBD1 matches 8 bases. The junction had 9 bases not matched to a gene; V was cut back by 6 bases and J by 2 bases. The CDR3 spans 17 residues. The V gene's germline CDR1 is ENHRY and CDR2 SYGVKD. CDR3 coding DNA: TGTGCCATCAGCCACCGGACAGGGAACGCTGGGGCCAACGTCCTGACTTTC. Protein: CAISHRTGNAGANVLTF.

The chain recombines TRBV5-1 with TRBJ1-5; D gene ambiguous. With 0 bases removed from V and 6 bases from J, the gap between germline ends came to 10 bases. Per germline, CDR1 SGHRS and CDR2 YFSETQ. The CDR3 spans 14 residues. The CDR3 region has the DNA TGCGCCAGCAGCTTGGATGGTGGGAGTCAGCCCCAGCATTTT. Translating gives CASSLDGGSQPQHF.

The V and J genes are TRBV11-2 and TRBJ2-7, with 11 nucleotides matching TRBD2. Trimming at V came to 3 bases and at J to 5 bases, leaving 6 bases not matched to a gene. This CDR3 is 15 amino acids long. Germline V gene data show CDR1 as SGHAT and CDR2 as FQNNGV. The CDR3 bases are TGTGCCAGCAGCTTTAGCGGGGGGGCCTTGGACGAGCAGTACTTC. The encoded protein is CASSFSGGALDEQYF.

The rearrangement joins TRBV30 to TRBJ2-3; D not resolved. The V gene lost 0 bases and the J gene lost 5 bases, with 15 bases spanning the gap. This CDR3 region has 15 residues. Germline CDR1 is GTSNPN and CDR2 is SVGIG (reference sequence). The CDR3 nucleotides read TGTGCCTGGAGTGTAACTGCTCCTCCTGGAGATACGCAGTATTTT. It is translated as CAWSVTAPPGDTQYF.

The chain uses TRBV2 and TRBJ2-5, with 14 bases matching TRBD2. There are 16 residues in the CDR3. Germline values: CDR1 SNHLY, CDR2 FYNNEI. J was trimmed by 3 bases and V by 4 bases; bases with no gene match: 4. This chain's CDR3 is CASSAGLAGGEETQYF. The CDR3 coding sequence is TGTGCCAGCAGTGCCGGACTAGCGGGGGGTGAAGAGACCCAGTACTTC.

This CDR3 reads CASSSRNTEAFF. CDR3 DNA sequence: TGTGCCAGCAGTTCCAGGAACACTGAAGCTTTCTTT. V gene TRBV12-3 or TRBV12-4 combines with J gene TRBJ1-1, with D unresolved. CDR3 length equals 12 residues. V lost 4 bases and J lost 1, with 4 bases in between.

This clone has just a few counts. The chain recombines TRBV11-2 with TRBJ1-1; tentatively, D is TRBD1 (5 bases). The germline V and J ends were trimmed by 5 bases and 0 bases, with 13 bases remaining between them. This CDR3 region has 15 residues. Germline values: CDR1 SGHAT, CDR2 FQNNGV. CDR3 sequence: CASSPRQTLNTEAFF. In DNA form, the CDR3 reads TGTGCCAGCAGCCCCCGACAGACCTTGAACACTGAAGCTTTCTTT. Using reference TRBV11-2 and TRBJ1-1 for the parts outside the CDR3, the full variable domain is EAGVAQSPRYKIIEKRQSVAFWCNPISGHATLYWYQQILGQGPKLLIQFQNNGVVDDSQLPKDRFSAERLKGVDSTLKIQPAKLEDSAVYLCASSPRQTLNTEAFFGQGTRLTVV.

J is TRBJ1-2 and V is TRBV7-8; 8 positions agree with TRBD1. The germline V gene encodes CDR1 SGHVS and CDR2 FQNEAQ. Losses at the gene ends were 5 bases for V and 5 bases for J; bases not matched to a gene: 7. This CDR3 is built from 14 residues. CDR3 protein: CASSADRGGYGYTF. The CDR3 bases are TGTGCCAGCAGCGCCGACAGGGGTGGTTATGGCTACACCTTC.

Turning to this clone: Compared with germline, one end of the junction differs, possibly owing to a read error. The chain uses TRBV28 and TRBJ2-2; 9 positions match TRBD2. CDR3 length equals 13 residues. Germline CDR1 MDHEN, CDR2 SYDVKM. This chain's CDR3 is CATASGNTGELLF. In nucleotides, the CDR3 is TGTGCCACCGCTAGCGGGAACACCGGGGAGCTGCTTTTT.

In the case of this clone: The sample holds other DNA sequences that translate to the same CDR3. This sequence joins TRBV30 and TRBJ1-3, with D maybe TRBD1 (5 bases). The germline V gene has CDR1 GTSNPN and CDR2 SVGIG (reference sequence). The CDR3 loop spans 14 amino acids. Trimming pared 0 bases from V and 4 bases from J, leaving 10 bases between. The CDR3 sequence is CAWSVGVSGNTIYF. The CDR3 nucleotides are TGTGCCTGGAGTGTAGGGGTTTCGGGAAACACCATATATTTT. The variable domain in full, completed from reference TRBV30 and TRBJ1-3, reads SQTIHQWPATLVQPVGSPLSLECTVEGTSNPNLYWYRQAAGRGLQLLFYSVGIGQISSEVPQNLSASRPQDRQFILSSKKLLLSDSGFYLCAWSVGVSGNTIYFGEGSWLTVV.